The rows below give T cell receptor beta chains drawn from one sample of a study of low-dose radiotherapy and immunotherapy resistance in tumors. TCRdb passed the reads through MiXCR, listing each CDR3 protein once. The profile shows tens of thousands of distinct CDR3 sequences, roughly a sixth of them singletons. The sample was PBMCs, taken before treatment. These receptors originate from a male donor with prostate cancer. CDR3s include the opening cysteine and the closing phenylalanine or tryptophan. Each record gives: V gene, clone size, CDR3 length, D gene, J gene, CDR3 protein, CDR3 DNA. A D gene is named only where the DNA matches it firmly. Clone size is not always given. Where it is, it says once, few, many or a class for expanded clones.

TRBV5-6	NA	15	NA	TRBJ2-6	CASSSDLAGANVLTF	TGTGCCAGCAGCTCGGACCTGGCTGGGGCCAACGTCCTGACTTTC
TRBV20-1	many	15	TRBD2	TRBJ2-3	CSARGGGVGTDTQYF	TGCAGTGCTAGAGGCGGGGGGGTCGGGACAGATACGCAGTATTTT
TRBV27	many	12	NA	TRBJ1-5	CASSFGGEPQHF	TGTGCCAGCAGTTTTGGAGGGGAGCCCCAGCATTTT
TRBV21-1	many	17	NA	TRBJ1-6	CASSKAGETTNNSPLHF	TGTGCCAGCAGCAAAGCGGGGGAAACAACCAATAATTCACCCCTCCACTTT
TRBV5-5	many	15	NA	TRBJ1-2	CASSARQFGQYGYTF	TGTGCCAGCAGCGCCAGGCAGTTTGGACAATATGGCTACACCTTC
TRBV12-3/TRBV12-4	many	16	NA	TRBJ2-3	CASRPDRGPGTDTQYF	TGTGCCAGCAGACCAGACCGGGGGCCAGGGACAGATACGCAGTATTTT
TRBV20-1	many	15	NA	TRBJ2-3	CSARDSWPGSDTQYF	TGCAGTGCTAGAGATTCGTGGCCGGGCTCGGATACGCAGTATTTT
TRBV7-8	many	15	NA	TRBJ2-2	CASSQGTTRTGELFF	TGTGCCAGCAGCCAAGGGACAACCCGCACCGGGGAGCTGTTTTTT
TRBV11-3	many	13	NA	TRBJ2-7	CASSLNGGREQYF	TGTGCCAGCAGCTTAAACGGGGGCCGGGAGCAGTACTTC
TRBV9	many	12	NA	TRBJ2-1	CASSPVGREQFF	TGTGCCAGCAGCCCCGTGGGTAGGGAGCAGTTCTTC
TRBV7-9	many	15	TRBD2	TRBJ2-3	CASMYSGASTDTQYF	TGTGCCAGCATGTATAGCGGGGCTAGCACAGATACGCAGTATTTT
TRBV11-2	many	13	NA	TRBJ2-5	CASSRDHQETQYF	TGTGCCAGCAGCCGGGACCACCAAGAGACCCAGTACTTC
TRBV12-3/TRBV12-4	many	15	TRBD1	TRBJ1-3	CASSLWTGSGNTIYF	TGTGCCAGCAGTTTATGGACAGGGTCTGGAAACACCATATATTTT
TRBV18	NA	15	TRBD2	TRBJ2-3	CASSPTGGGGNTQYF	TGTGCCAGCTCACCAACAGGCGGGGGGGGAAATACGCAGTATTTT
TRBV6-2/TRBV6-3	many	13	NA	TRBJ2-3	CASSPPWTDTQYF	TGTGCCAGCAGTCCCCCCTGGACAGATACGCAGTATTTT
TRBV5-4	many	13	TRBD1	TRBJ1-4	CATTGQDNEKLFF	TGTGCCACCACAGGACAGGATAATGAAAAACTGTTTTTT
TRBV5-1	NA	12	NA	TRBJ2-1	CASLSGYNEQFF	TGCGCCAGCCTTTCGGGGTACAATGAGCAGTTCTTC
TRBV3-1	many	16	NA	TRBJ1-2	CASSQDLGGFGDGYTF	TGTGCCAGCAGCCAAGATCTCGGGGGGTTTGGGGATGGCTACACCTTC
TRBV11-2	many	12	NA	TRBJ2-3	CASTVQGDTQYF	TGTGCCAGCACCGTCCAGGGGGATACGCAGTATTTT
TRBV10-1	many	15	TRBD2	TRBJ2-3	CASSEGLAEPDTQYF	TGCGCCAGCAGTGAGGGACTAGCGGAGCCAGATACGCAGTATTTT
TRBV5-4	many	15	TRBD1	TRBJ2-7	CASSTPGQEAYEQYF	TGTGCCAGCAGCACCCCGGGACAGGAGGCCTACGAGCAGTACTTC
TRBV4-2	many	15	TRBD2	TRBJ2-1	CASSQEGSGDNEQFF	TGTGCCAGCAGCCAAGAAGGGAGCGGGGACAATGAGCAGTTCTTC
TRBV4-2	once	13	NA	TRBJ2-2	CASSQDLAGELFF	TGTGCCAGCAGCCAAGACCTAGCCGGGGAGCTGTTTTTT
TRBV4-1	many	12	NA	TRBJ1-5	CASSQRDGPQHF	TGCGCCAGCAGCCAAAGGGATGGGCCCCAGCATTTT
TRBV5-1	many	13	NA	TRBJ2-5	CASGEDSQETQYF	TGCGCCAGCGGAGAGGACAGCCAAGAGACCCAGTACTTC
TRBV5-6	many	14	NA	TRBJ1-5	CASSLRWSNQPQHF	TGTGCCAGCAGTCTTCGTTGGAGCAATCAGCCCCAGCATTTT
TRBV19	NA	14	NA	TRBJ1-2	CASSSPDGDYGYTF	TGTGCCAGTAGTAGCCCGGACGGAGACTATGGCTACACCTTC
TRBV19	many	13	TRBD1	TRBJ1-2	CASSTRQGLGYTF	TGTGCCAGTAGTACCCGACAGGGATTGGGCTACACCTTC
TRBV19	many	14	NA	TRBJ2-2	CASGGGPNTGELFF	TGTGCCAGTGGGGGTGGACCGAACACCGGGGAGCTGTTTTTT
TRBV3-1	many	15	NA	TRBJ2-5	CASSPPGIPQETQYF	TGTGCCAGCAGCCCACCGGGAATCCCCCAAGAGACCCAGTACTTC
TRBV19	many	13	NA	TRBJ1-1	CASIVGGGTEAFF	TGTGCCAGTATTGTTGGTGGGGGCACTGAAGCTTTCTTT
TRBV29-1	NA	14	TRBD1	TRBJ2-1	CSYQAQGAQDEQFF	TGCAGCTACCAGGCGCAGGGGGCGCAGGATGAGCAGTTCTTC
TRBV19	many	14	NA	TRBJ2-7	CASSMTDQSYEQYF	TGTGCCAGTAGTATGACAGATCAGTCCTACGAGCAGTACTTC
TRBV5-4	many	17	TRBD1	TRBJ2-7	CASSWTGPPLYSYEQYF	TGTGCCAGCAGCTGGACAGGGCCCCCCCTCTACTCCTACGAGCAGTACTTC
TRBV7-8	NA	13	NA	TRBJ2-3	CASSFLGGGAQYF	TGTGCCAGCAGCTTTCTCGGGGGTGGGGCGCAGTATTTT
TRBV7-9	many	16	TRBD1	TRBJ1-2	CASSLRDRIQLDGYTF	TGTGCCAGCAGCCTCCGGGACAGGATCCAATTGGATGGCTACACCTTC
TRBV18	many	15	TRBD2	TRBJ2-7	CASSPSGGATYEQYF	TGTGCCAGCTCACCGTCGGGAGGCGCAACCTACGAGCAGTACTTC
TRBV12-3/TRBV12-4	many	18	TRBD2	TRBJ2-2	CASTFIGLRGKDTGELFF	TGTGCCAGCACCTTTATTGGCTTGCGGGGGAAGGACACCGGGGAGCTGTTTTTT
TRBV6-2/TRBV6-3	many	15	NA	TRBJ2-7	CASSFRELGYYEQYF	TGTGCCAGCAGTTTTAGGGAATTGGGTTACTACGAGCAGTACTTC
TRBV12-3/TRBV12-4	many	15	NA	TRBJ1-6	CASTLGGTIGSPLHF	TGTGCCAGCACCTTGGGAGGGACAATTGGGTCACCCCTCCACTTT
TRBV6-8	NA	13	TRBD1	TRBJ2-7	CASRRDRDYEHYF	TGTGCCAGCAGACGGGACAGAGACTACGAGCACTACTTC
TRBV20-1	many	17	NA	TRBJ2-5	CSARGASGPGPQETQYF	TGCAGTGCTAGAGGGGCCTCCGGCCCGGGCCCACAAGAGACCCAGTACTTC